This T cell receptor beta chain was sequenced during a study of blood T cell repertoires in COVID-19. This clone showed up just once. V lost 6 bases, J lost 6 bases, and 9 bases lay in between. There are 11 residues in the CDR3. Germline V CDR1 and CDR2: SNHLY, FYNNEI. Generated by immunoSEQ multiplex PCR, the TCRdb table keeps only in-frame clones and is missing some. The sample includes hundreds of thousands of clones, about nine tenths seen only once; the top ten take approximately 2.5%. The rearrangement links TRBV2 to TRBJ2-7, with D maybe TRBD2 (5 bases). The clonotype comes from a man aged 55 to 70 who had recovered from COVID-19. Sequencing was carried out using PBMCs or T cells enriched from blood (not recorded which). The CDR3: CASRVEGEQYF. CDR3 nucleotides: TGTGCCAGCAGGGTCGAGGGCGAGCAGTACTTC.